This entry concerns a single T cell receptor (beta chain). This specimen belongs to a study of blood T cell repertoires in COVID-19. The germline CDR1 and CDR2 sequences are SGHRS and YFSETQ. Trimming took 4 bases from V and 6 from J; bases not matched to a gene: 4. CDR3 size: 14 residues. The method was immunoSEQ multiplex PCR; TCRdb's version includes in-frame clones alone and lacks a portion of them. The sample contains 160,000 or so clones, approximately 84% of which appear only once. What was sequenced was PBMCs or T cells enriched from blood (not recorded which). The chain links TRBV5-1 to TRBJ1-5; 10 positions match TRBD1. The sequence was collected from a human donor with acute COVID-19. The donor label of this sample is uncertain. Here the CDR3 DNA reads TGCGCCAGCAGCCCGACAGGGGGCGGTCAGCCCCAGCATTTT. Encoded protein: CASSPTGGGQPQHF.